These 5 T cell receptor beta chains originate from one sample sequenced in a study of TIL therapy for anti-PD-1-resistant metastatic lung cancer. Sample time point: pre-treatment sample, taken before nivolumab and TIL therapy. Pleural nodules or supraclavicular lymph nodes made up most of the excised metastases sampled. Sequencing used immunoSEQ v3. TCRdb keeps only in-frame clones here, not all; method: immunoSEQ multiplex PCR. The sample lists some 11,000 clones; roughly 60% were seen once. Sequencing used tumor tissue, obtained at baseline. The receptors shown here come from a person aged 25-85 years with non-small cell lung cancer.

The J gene is TRBJ1-4, the V gene TRBV11-2; D gene unclear. The CDR3 consists of 14 residues. Germline CDR1 SGHAT, CDR2 FQNNGV. V lost 0 bases, J lost 13 bases, and 15 bases lay in between. This chain's CDR3 is CASSLDPGISSLFF. In DNA form, the CDR3 reads TGTGCCAGCAGCTTAGACCCCGGAATTTCTTCACTGTTTTTT.

CDR3 sequence reads: CASSLVGQAEAFF. The CDR3 DNA sequence: TGCGCCAGCAGCTTGGTGGGCCAGGCTGAAGCTTTCTTT. The chain is built from TRBV5-1 and TRBJ1-1; D gene uncertain. The CDR3 has 13 amino acids. The germline gives CDR1 SGHRS, CDR2 YFSETQ. The germline V and J ends were trimmed by 0 bases and 6 bases, with 9 bases remaining between them.

The chain recombines TRBV18 with TRBJ2-3; TRBD1 aligns across 7 bases. Germline values: CDR1 KGHSH, CDR2 LQKENI. The J segment lost 6 bases and the V segment lost 5 bases, leaving 8 bases of the junction unmatched. This CDR3 is 14 amino acids long. The DNA of the CDR3 is TGTGCCAGCTCAGATGGACAGGCCGGGGATACGCAGTATTTT. Translation: CASSDGQAGDTQYF. Full variable domain (outside the CDR3, taken from reference TRBV18 and TRBJ2-3): NAGVMQNPRHLVRRRGQEARLRCSPMKGHSHVYWYRQLPEEGLKFMVYLQKENIIDESGMPKERFSAEFPKEGPSILRIQQVVRGDSAAYFCASSDGQAGDTQYFGPGTRLTVL.

This rearrangement joins TRBV7-5 to TRBJ2-7. TRBV7-5 represents a pseudogene. CDR3 length: 16 amino acids. The CDR3 sequence: CVRSLAGPSRTYEQYF. CDR3 nucleotides: TGTGTCAGAAGCTTAGCGGGGCCTAGCCGAACCTACGAGCAGTACTTC.

This chain links TRBV28 with TRBJ2-7; tentatively, D is TRBD1 (6 bases). V lost 4 bases, J lost 0 bases, and 13 bases lay in between. The CDR3 has 15 residues. The germline gives CDR1 MDHEN, CDR2 SYDVKM. In DNA form, the CDR3 reads TGTGCCAGCAGTTCTTCTTCGGACAGCTCCTACGAGCAGTACTTC. Translated, it gives CASSSSSDSSYEQYF.